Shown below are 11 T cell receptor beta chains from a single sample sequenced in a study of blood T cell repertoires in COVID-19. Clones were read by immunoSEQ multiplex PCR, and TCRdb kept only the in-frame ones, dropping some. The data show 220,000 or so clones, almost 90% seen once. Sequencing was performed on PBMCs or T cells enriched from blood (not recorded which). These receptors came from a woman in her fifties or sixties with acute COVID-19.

Here the CDR3 reads CASSLLGVEAFF. The CDR3 nucleotides are TGTGCCAGCAGTTTATTAGGGGTTGAAGCTTTCTTT. This chain links TRBV28 with TRBJ1-1; D is perhaps TRBD1 (5 bases). Germline V gene sequence: CDR1 MDHEN, CDR2 SYDVKM. The CDR3 consists of 12 residues. V lost 1 base to trimming and J lost 7 bases, with 7 bases between them.

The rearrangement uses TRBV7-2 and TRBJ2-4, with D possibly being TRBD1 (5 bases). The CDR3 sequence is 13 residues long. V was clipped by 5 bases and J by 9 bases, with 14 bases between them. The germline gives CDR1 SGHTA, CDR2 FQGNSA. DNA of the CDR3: TGTGCCAGCAGCGAACAGGATTTCAGCATTCAGTACTTC. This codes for CASSEQDFSIQYF.

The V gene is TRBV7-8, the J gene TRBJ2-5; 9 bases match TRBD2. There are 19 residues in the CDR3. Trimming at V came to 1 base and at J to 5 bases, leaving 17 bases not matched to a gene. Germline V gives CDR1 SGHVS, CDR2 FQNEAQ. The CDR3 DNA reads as TGTGCCAGCAGCTTAGTAAGGCCTAGCGGGATATCTTCGTGGGAGACCCAGTACTTC. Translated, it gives CASSLVRPSGISSWETQYF.

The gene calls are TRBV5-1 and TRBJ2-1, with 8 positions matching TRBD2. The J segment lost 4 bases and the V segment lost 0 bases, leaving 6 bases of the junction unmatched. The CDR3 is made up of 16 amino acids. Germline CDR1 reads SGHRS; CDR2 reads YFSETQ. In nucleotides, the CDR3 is TGCGCCAGCAGCTTGGCGGCTAGCGGGCCGTACAATGAGCAGTTCTTC. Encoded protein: CASSLAASGPYNEQFF.

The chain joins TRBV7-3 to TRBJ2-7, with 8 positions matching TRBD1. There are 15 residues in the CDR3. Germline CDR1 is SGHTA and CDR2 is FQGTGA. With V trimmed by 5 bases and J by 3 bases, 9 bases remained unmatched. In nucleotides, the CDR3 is TGTGCCAGCAGCCCCGAACAGGGGGTTCACTACGAGCAGTACTTC. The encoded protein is CASSPEQGVHYEQYF. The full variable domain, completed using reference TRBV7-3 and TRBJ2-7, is GAGVSQTPSNKVTEKGKYVELRCDPISGHTALYWYRQSLGQGPEFLIYFQGTGAADDSGLPNDRFFAVRPEGSVSTLKIQRTERGDSAVYLCASSPEQGVHYEQYFGPGTRLTVT.

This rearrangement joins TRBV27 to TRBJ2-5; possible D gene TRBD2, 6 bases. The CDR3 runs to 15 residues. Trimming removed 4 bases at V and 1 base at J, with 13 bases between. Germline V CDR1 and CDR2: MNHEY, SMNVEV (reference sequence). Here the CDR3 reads CASSSSGYAQETQYF. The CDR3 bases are TGTGCCAGCAGTTCAAGCGGGTACGCCCAAGAGACCCAGTACTTC.

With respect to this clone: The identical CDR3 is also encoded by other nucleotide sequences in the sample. In nucleotides, the CDR3 is TGTGCCAGCAGTTTAAGCGGGAGGGCCCTCGATGAGCAGTTCTTC. It yields the protein CASSLSGRALDEQFF. V is TRBV27 and J is TRBJ2-1; TRBD2 agrees at 10 bases. This CDR3 contains 15 residues. With V trimmed by 2 bases and J by 8 bases, 6 bases remained unmatched. Germline-derived CDR1 and CDR2 are MNHEY and SMNVEV (reference sequence).

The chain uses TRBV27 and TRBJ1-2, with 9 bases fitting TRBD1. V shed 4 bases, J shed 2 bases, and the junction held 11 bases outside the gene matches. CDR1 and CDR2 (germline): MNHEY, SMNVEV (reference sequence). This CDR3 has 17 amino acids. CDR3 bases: TGTGCCAGCAGTTCCCCGGGACAGGGAGGTTTAAACTATGGCTACACCTTC. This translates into CASSSPGQGGLNYGYTF.

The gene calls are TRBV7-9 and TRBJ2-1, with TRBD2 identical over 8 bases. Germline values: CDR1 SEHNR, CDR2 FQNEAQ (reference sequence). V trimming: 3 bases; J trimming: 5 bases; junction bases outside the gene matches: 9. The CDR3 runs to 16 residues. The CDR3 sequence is CASSFKAGVRNNEQFF. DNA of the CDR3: TGTGCCAGCAGCTTTAAAGCGGGAGTCAGGAACAATGAGCAGTTCTTC.

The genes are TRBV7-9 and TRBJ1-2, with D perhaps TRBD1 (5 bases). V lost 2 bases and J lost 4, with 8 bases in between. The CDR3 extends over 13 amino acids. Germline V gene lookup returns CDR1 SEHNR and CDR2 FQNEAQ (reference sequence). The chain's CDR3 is CASSLTGGYGYTF. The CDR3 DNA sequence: TGTGCCAGCAGCTTAACGGGGGGCTATGGCTACACCTTC.

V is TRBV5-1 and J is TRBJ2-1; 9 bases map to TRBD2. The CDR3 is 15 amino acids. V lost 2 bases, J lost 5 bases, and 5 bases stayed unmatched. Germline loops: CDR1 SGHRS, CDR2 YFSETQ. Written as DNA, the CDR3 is TGCGCCAGCAGCTTTGGCGGGAGGGGGAACAATGAGCAGTTCTTC. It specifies CASSFGGRGNNEQFF.